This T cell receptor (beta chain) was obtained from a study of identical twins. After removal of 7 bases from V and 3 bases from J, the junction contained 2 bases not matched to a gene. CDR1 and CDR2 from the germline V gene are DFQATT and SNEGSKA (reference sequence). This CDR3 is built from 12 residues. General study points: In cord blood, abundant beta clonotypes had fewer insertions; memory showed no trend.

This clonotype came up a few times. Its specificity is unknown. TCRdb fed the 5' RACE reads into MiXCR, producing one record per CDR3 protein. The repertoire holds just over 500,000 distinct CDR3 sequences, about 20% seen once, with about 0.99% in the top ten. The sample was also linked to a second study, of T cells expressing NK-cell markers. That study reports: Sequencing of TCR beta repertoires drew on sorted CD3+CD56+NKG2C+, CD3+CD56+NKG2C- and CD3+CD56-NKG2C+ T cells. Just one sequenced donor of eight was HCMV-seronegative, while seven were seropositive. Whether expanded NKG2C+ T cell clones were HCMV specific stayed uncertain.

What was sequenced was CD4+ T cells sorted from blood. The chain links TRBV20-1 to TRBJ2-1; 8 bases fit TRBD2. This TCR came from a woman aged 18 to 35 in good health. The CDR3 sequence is CSGLAIYNEQFF. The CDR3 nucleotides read TGCAGTGGACTAGCGATCTACAATGAGCAGTTCTTC.